The TCR beta chain under discussion was sequenced for a study of a mutant IDH1 vaccine in newly diagnosed glioma. As regards this clone: Its target is unknown.

The time point was: week 35, safety follow-up. Topical imiquimod was applied with each vaccine dose, which held 300 ug of mutant IDH1 20-mer peptide. The repertoire was sequenced with immunoSEQ multiplex PCR; TCRdb's copy has only in-frame clones and lacks some. The sample lists roughly 60,000 clones, roughly 79% occurring once. The sequencing used PBMCs, collected from a glioma patient whose treatment included an IDH1 peptide vaccine. This receptor was obtained from a man aged 40-55 years with glioma.

The CDR3 sequence: CASSVEREMVVGYTF. The CDR3 bases are TGTGCCAGCAGCGTAGAGAGGGAAATGGTGGTTGGCTACACCTTC. This chain links TRBV9 with TRBJ1-2, with D unresolved. Germline V lookup: CDR1 SGDLS, CDR2 YYNGEE. Trimming took off 0 bases at V and 7 bases at J, with 16 bases between the two ends. This CDR3 contains 15 residues.